The present T cell receptor (beta chain) was sequenced within a study of T-cell memory formation after mild COVID-19. Whole-study context: For the most part, TCR clusters were specific to one donor.

Regarding this clonotype: Its antigen is still unknown.

One entry per CDR3 protein results from TCRdb running MiXCR on the 5' RACE reads. Of some 200,000 distinct CDR3 sequences in the sample, roughly 23% were seen once. This CDR3 contains 17 residues. Germline values: CDR1 MGHRA, CDR2 YSYEKL. V shed 0 bases and J shed 0 bases, with 12 bases lying between them. Broader study findings: Proof of SARS-CoV-2 specificity was absent for the second-wave clones that crested on day 37.

Source material: PBMCs or a T cell subset sorted from them (not recorded which). The TCR originated in an adult woman who had mild COVID-19 (a few samples of this study predate the infection). Cell type and time point are not known. The chain employs TRBV4-1 and TRBJ1-5; no clear D gene. The CDR3 DNA reads as TGCGCCAGCAGCCAAGAGGGAGCGGGGTATAGCAATCAGCCCCAGCATTTT. It yields the protein CASSQEGAGYSNQPQHF.